These 12 T cell receptor beta chains were all obtained from the same sample, sequenced in a study of T cell clonality in common variable immunodeficiency. Study outcomes and limitations: Reportedly, TCR beta sequences from common variable immunodeficiency showed fewer deletions and N-nucleotide insertions.

For these TCRs, the target antigens are not known. Data came from immunoSEQ multiplex PCR; TCRdb stores just in-frame clones and leaves some out. This record lists over 20,000 clones, none seen once only, and the top ten clones contain under 5%. The material sequenced was peripheral blood mononuclear cells. These receptors all come from a human donor with common variable immunodeficiency.

This clone was detected only a few times. The read stops 3 residues short of the end of the CDR3; the missing end is completed from the germline J gene. V and J are TRBV19 and TRBJ2-7, with TRBD1 matching 7 bases. V shed 4 bases, J shed 6 bases, and the junction held 6 bases outside the gene matches. The V gene's germline CDR1 is LNHDA and CDR2 SQIVND (reference sequence). CDR3 length equals 13 residues. The DNA read from the CDR3 is TGTGCCAGTAGTAAACAGGGGTTTCGCGAG. Translation: CASSKQGFRE. The entire CDR3 is CASSKQGFREQYF.

A note on this clone: The CDR3 end falls 3 residues outside the read, so it is completed with the germline J gene. The chain uses TRBV7-6 and TRBJ2-1; TRBD2 matches 10 bases. From germline, CDR1 is SGHVS and CDR2 FNYEAQ. V shed 5 bases, J shed 4 bases, and the junction held 5 bases outside the gene matches. This CDR3 comprises 15 residues. The CDR3 DNA, read in part, is TGTGCCAGCAGCCAAGGACTAGCGGATTACAATGAG. Residues: CASSQGLADYNE. The whole CDR3 reads CASSQGLADYNEQFF. Full variable domain (rest looked up from reference TRBV7-6 and TRBJ2-1): GAGVSQSPRYKVTKRGQDVALRCDPISGHVSLYWYRQALGQGPEFLTYFNYEAQQDKSGLPNDRFSAERPEGSISTLTIQRTEQRDSAMYRCASSQGLADYNEQFFGPGTRLTVL.

As for this clone: The read comes to an end 3 residues before the CDR3 does, leaving the germline J gene to fill in the end. The chain carries TRBV7-3 and TRBJ2-2; 8 bases are shared with TRBD2. V dropped 3 bases and J dropped 7; count of bases not matched to a gene: 10. Germline CDR1 SGHTA, CDR2 FQGTGA. The CDR3 contains 16 residues. CDR3 DNA, as far as it was read: TGTGCCAGCAGCTTTTCTGCGGGAGGTAAAGGCGGGGAG. This gives the protein CASSFSAGGKGGE. The full CDR3 reads CASSFSAGGKGGELFF. Full variable domain (outside the CDR3, taken from reference TRBV7-3 and TRBJ2-2): GAGVSQTPSNKVTEKGKYVELRCDPISGHTALYWYRQSLGQGPEFLIYFQGTGAADDSGLPNDRFFAVRPEGSVSTLKIQRTERGDSAVYLCASSFSAGGKGGELFFGEGSRLTVL.

This clone was detected a few times. The read ends 3 residues before the CDR3 terminus; that terminus is restored from the germline J gene. J is TRBJ2-7 and V is TRBV13, with TRBD2 identical over 10 bases. The CDR3 is 18 amino acids. The J segment lost 5 bases and the V segment lost 2 bases, leaving 15 bases of the junction unmatched. Germline V gene data show CDR1 as PRHDT and CDR2 as FYEKMQ (reference sequence). The CDR3 bases that were read are TGTGCCAGCAGCTTACGAATCGGGAGCGGGAGGGCGGGCCACGAG. The encoded protein is CASSLRIGSGRAGHE. The full CDR3 sequence reads CASSLRIGSGRAGHEQYF. The full variable domain, with the rest looked up from reference TRBV13 and TRBJ2-7, is AAGVIQSPRHLIKEKRETATLKCYPIPRHDTVYWYQQGPGQDPQFLISFYEKMQSDKGSIPDRFSAQQFSDYHSELNMSSLELGDSALYFCASSLRIGSGRAGHEQYFGPGTRLTVT.

This clone has a count of ten or more. CDR3 amino acids: CASNPDRGSNQPQHF. CDR3 DNA (partial): TGTGCCAGCAACCCTGACAGGGGAAGCAATCAGCCC. The V call is TRBV2, the J call TRBJ1-5, with 8 bases fitting TRBD1. The read ends 3 residues before the CDR3 terminus; that terminus is restored from the germline J gene. The CDR3 contains 15 residues. CDR1 is SNHLY, CDR2 FYNNEI, per germline. The ends lost 7 bases at V and 1 base at J; junction bases unmatched: 6.

In its sample, this clone was seen many times. The part of the CDR3 DNA that was read is TGTGCCACCAGTGACATAGGGCTAGCGGGTCCCAATGAG. Its protein product is CATSDIGLAGPNE. The full CDR3 reads CATSDIGLAGPNEQFF. This rearrangement joins TRBV24-1 to TRBJ2-1, with 8 bases that match TRBD2. Read coverage stops 3 residues before the CDR3 terminus; the germline J gene supplies the remainder. Per germline, CDR1 KGHDR and CDR2 SFDVKD. This CDR3 is 16 amino acids long. J gave up 6 bases and V 4 bases, and 10 bases lay outside the gene matches.

This clone has just a few counts. The read comes to an end 3 residues before the CDR3 does, leaving the germline J gene to fill in the end. V and J are TRBV7-2 and TRBJ2-7; D is ambiguous. Trimming shortened V by 1 base and J by 5 bases, and 6 bases separated the two germline ends. CDR1 and CDR2 from the germline V gene are SGHTA and FQGNSA. The CDR3 consists of 12 residues. Incomplete CDR3 DNA: TGTGCCAGCAGCTTAGTGCGGAACGAG. This encodes CASSLVRNE. The entire CDR3 sequence reads CASSLVRNEQYF.

Remarks on this clone: The CDR3 end falls 3 residues outside the read, so it is completed with the germline J gene. The chain combines TRBV19 with TRBJ1-6; perhaps TRBD1 as D (5 bases). The germline CDR1 and CDR2 sequences are LNHDA and SQIVND (reference sequence). The CDR3 totals 15 residues. V was pared by 6 bases and J by 9 bases, with 18 bases between. The CDR3 region is CASRIAGLQGSPLHF. The CDR3 DNA, read in part, is TGTGCCAGTAGGATTGCCGGTCTTCAGGGTTCACCC. The full variable domain, rest sourced from reference TRBV19 and TRBJ1-6, is DGGITQSPKYLFRKEGQNVTLSCEQNLNHDAMYWYRQDPGQGLRLIYYSQIVNDFQKGDIAEGYSVSREKKESFPLTVTSAQKNPTAFYLCASRIAGLQGSPLHFGNGTRLTVT.

With regard to this clone: The observed sequence ends 3 residues before the CDR3 terminus, with the missing tail filled in from the germline J gene. V is TRBV7-8 and J is TRBJ1-2, with a possible D match to TRBD1 (6 bases). This CDR3 is 14 amino acids long. Looked up from germline, CDR1 is SGHVS and CDR2 is FQNEAQ. CDR3 in amino acids: CASSQNRASSGYTF. The CDR3 DNA, read in part, is TGTGCCAGCAGCCAAAACAGGGCGTCAAGCGGC.

Notes on this clone: The read ends 3 residues shy of where the CDR3 ends; the end is completed using the germline J gene. The chain has TRBV7-9 and TRBJ1-1; D remains ambiguous. CDR3 length: 15 residues. Trimming took off 1 base at V and 3 bases at J, with 12 bases between the two ends. Germline V CDR1 and CDR2: SEHNR, FQNEAQ (reference sequence). The sequenced CDR3 bases are TGTGCCAGCAGCTTAGGAGTTACGAGGGACACTGAA. Translation: CASSLGVTRDTE. The full CDR3 sequence reads CASSLGVTRDTEAFF.

This clone was detected only a few times. The read ends 3 residues early relative to the CDR3; the germline J gene fills the gap. The V gene is TRBV2, the J gene TRBJ2-7, with D uncertain. From germline, CDR1 is SNHLY and CDR2 FYNNEI. The V and J ends lost 5 bases and 3 bases respectively, with 5 bases between them. This CDR3 is 11 amino acids long. CDR3 DNA, as far as it was read: TGTGCCAGCAGTTCCTTCTACGAG. This encodes CASSSFYE. The full CDR3 is CASSSFYEQYF.

This clone was observed a few times. The CDR3 extends 3 residues past the end of the read, so its final part is completed from the germline J gene. V and J are TRBV7-3 and TRBJ2-5; perhaps TRBD1 as D (6 bases). The CDR3 has 13 amino acids. Germline V gene lookup returns CDR1 SGHTA and CDR2 FQGTGA. V lost 1 base, J lost 6 bases, and 9 bases lay in between. The CDR3 DNA, read in part, is TGTGCCAGCAGCTTAAACAGGGAAAAGACC. Translation gives CASSLNREKT. The entire CDR3 is CASSLNREKTQYF. The whole variable domain, filled in from reference TRBV7-3 and TRBJ2-5, reads GAGVSQTPSNKVTEKGKYVELRCDPISGHTALYWYRQSLGQGPEFLIYFQGTGAADDSGLPNDRFFAVRPEGSVSTLKIQRTERGDSAVYLCASSLNREKTQYFGPGTRLLVL.